Described below is a single T cell receptor (beta chain) sequence and its context. This sample is part of a study of regulatory T cells in long-lasting Graves disease. The germline V gene encodes CDR1 LGHNA and CDR2 YSLEER. The CDR3 extends over 17 amino acids. Trimming removed 1 base from V and 4 bases from J; junction bases left unmatched: 9. Indicated time point: persistent/refractory GD, antithyroid drugs over 5 years with positive TRAb. Making the TCR library involved RNA that had been extracted from PBMCs. iRepertoire HTBI primers and Arm-PCR of CDR3 regions built TCR beta libraries. TCRdb fed the multiplex PCR reads into MiXCR, producing one record per CDR3 protein. This sample yields 400,000 to 600,000 distinct CDR3 sequences, of which 20% to 25% are seen a single time; 7% to 9% belongs to the top ten.

The V gene is TRBV4-3, the J gene TRBJ1-4; 7 nucleotides align to TRBD1. The source material was peripheral blood mononuclear cells (PBMCs), sampled when the disease was refractory, from a patient treated with antithyroid drugs. The receptor comes from a female donor with Graves disease. The CDR3 sequence: CASSQAPFGTDNEKLFF. CDR3 in DNA: TGCGCCAGCAGCCAAGCTCCCTTCGGGACAGATAATGAAAAACTGTTTTTT.